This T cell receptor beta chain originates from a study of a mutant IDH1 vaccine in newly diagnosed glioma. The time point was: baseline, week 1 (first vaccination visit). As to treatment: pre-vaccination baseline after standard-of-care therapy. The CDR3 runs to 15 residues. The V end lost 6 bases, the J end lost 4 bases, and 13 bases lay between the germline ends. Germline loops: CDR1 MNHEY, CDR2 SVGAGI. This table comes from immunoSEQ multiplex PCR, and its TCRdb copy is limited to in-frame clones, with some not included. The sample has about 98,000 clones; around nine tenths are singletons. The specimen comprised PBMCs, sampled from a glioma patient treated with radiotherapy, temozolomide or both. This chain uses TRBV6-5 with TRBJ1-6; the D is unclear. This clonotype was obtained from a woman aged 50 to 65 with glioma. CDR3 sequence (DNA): TGTGCCAGCAGCCGGGAGCGAGGATATAATTCACCCCTCCACTTT. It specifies CASSRERGYNSPLHF.